These 28 T cell receptor beta chains were all obtained from the same sample, sequenced in a study of blood T cell repertoires in COVID-19. Produced via immunoSEQ multiplex PCR; TCRdb's table is partial and in-frame only. The sample holds around 260,000 clones, 80% to 95% seen once. Material: PBMCs or T cells enriched from blood (not recorded which). These receptors were obtained from a woman aged 25-40 years who had recovered from COVID-19.

The V gene is TRBV10-3, the J gene TRBJ2-7; 9 bases match TRBD2. Germline V gene sequence: CDR1 ENHRY, CDR2 SYGVKD. The CDR3 spans 15 residues. J was trimmed by 7 bases and V by 4 bases; bases with no gene match: 11. The CDR3 sequence is CAISGRLAEQGEQYF. The CDR3 DNA follows: TGTGCCATCAGTGGAAGACTAGCGGAGCAGGGAGAGCAGTACTTC.

A single count supports this clone. The gene calls are TRBV30 and TRBJ2-7; D is possibly TRBD2 (5 bases). Trimming cost V 3 bases and J 0 bases, with 9 bases left between them. This CDR3 is 13 amino acids long. CDR1 is GTSNPN, CDR2 SVGIG, per germline (reference sequence). The DNA for the CDR3 is TGTGCCTGGAGCGGGGTGGCCTCCTACGAGCAGTACTTC. Translating gives CAWSGVASYEQYF.

Written as DNA, the CDR3 is TGTGCCATCAGATCCGGACAGGAGGATTATGGCTACACCTTC. Translated, it gives CAIRSGQEDYGYTF. The chain links TRBV10-3 to TRBJ1-2; 7 nucleotides align to TRBD1. The CDR3 spans 14 residues. The junction had 9 bases not matched to a gene; V was cut back by 6 bases and J by 5 bases. Germline assignment: CDR1 ENHRY and CDR2 SYGVKD.

This clone was counted a few times. The chain employs TRBV24-1 and TRBJ2-2; D is possibly TRBD1 (6 bases). CDR1 and CDR2 (germline): KGHDR, SFDVKD. Trimming stripped 4 bases from V and 4 bases from J, with 9 bases between. The CDR3 loop spans 14 amino acids. CDR3 bases: TGTGCCACCAGTGAGGACAGCCCCACCGGGGAGCTGTTTTTT. It translates to CATSEDSPTGELFF.

The chain recombines TRBV27 with TRBJ1-5, with D tentatively TRBD1 (6 bases). The ends were cut back, 5 bases at V and 0 bases at J, with 11 bases in the middle. Looked up from germline, CDR1 is MNHEY and CDR2 is SMNVEV (reference sequence). This CDR3 has 15 amino acids. CDR3 loop: CASSRGQNSNQPQHF. The CDR3 bases are TGTGCCAGCAGTAGAGGACAGAATAGCAATCAGCCCCAGCATTTT.

The chain carries TRBV28 and TRBJ2-3; D may be TRBD1 (6 bases). Trimming removed 6 bases at V and 4 bases at J, with 11 bases between. The germline gives CDR1 MDHEN, CDR2 SYDVKM. CDR3 length: 13 residues. Here the CDR3 reads CASSPRGSDTQYF. The CDR3 DNA is TGTGCCAGCAGCCCCAGGGGTTCAGATACGCAGTATTTT.

This clone was seen a single time. This chain uses TRBV27 with TRBJ1-6; 8 nucleotides match TRBD1. Trimming cost V 5 bases and J 9 bases; bases outside gene matches: 9. This CDR3 has 15 amino acids. In germline, CDR1 is MNHEY, CDR2 SMNVEV (reference sequence). Written as DNA, the CDR3 is TGTGCCAGCAGTCTCTCCGGGACAGGTGGTTCACCCCTCCACTTT. Protein product: CASSLSGTGGSPLHF.

The J gene is TRBJ2-1, the V gene TRBV4-1, with a weak D call TRBD2 (6 bases). Germline V CDR1 and CDR2: MGHRA, YSYEKL. This CDR3 has 15 amino acids. Trimming took 8 bases from V and 4 from J, leaving 18 bases between them. The CDR3 sequence: CASAQASVLYNEQFF. As DNA, the CDR3 is TGCGCCAGCGCCCAAGCTAGCGTGCTGTACAATGAGCAGTTCTTC.

This chain joins TRBV29-1 and TRBJ2-3, with 9 bases fitting TRBD2. Germline V CDR1 and CDR2: SQVTM, ANQGSEA. The CDR3 extends over 15 amino acids. The V segment lost 4 bases and the J segment 5 bases; nucleotides outside the gene matches: 10. CDR3 nucleotide sequence: TGCAGCGTTGCGGGAGGCGGGAGGGCCCAAGATACGCAGTATTTT. Residues: CSVAGGGRAQDTQYF.

The V gene is TRBV4-1, the J gene TRBJ2-2; D possibly corresponds to TRBD2 (6 bases). There are 14 residues in the CDR3. Germline V gene data show CDR1 as MGHRA and CDR2 as YSYEKL. V lost 0 bases and J 6 bases, leaving 8 bases between the germline ends. CDR3 in amino acids: CASSQERDPGELFF. CDR3 nucleotide sequence: TGCGCCAGCAGCCAAGAGCGGGATCCCGGGGAGCTGTTTTTT.

The genes are TRBV5-1 and TRBJ2-7; perhaps TRBD2 as D (6 bases). The germline V gene has CDR1 SGHRS and CDR2 YFSETQ. The V and J ends lost 0 bases and 1 base respectively, with 11 bases between them. The CDR3 spans 15 residues. The CDR3 loop reads CASSLAGGESYEQYF. The CDR3 DNA is TGCGCCAGCAGCTTGGCCGGCGGGGAATCCTACGAGCAGTACTTC.

V is TRBV28 and J is TRBJ2-7; 11 bases line up with TRBD1. Germline values: CDR1 MDHEN, CDR2 SYDVKM. Trimming cost V 4 bases and J 4 bases; bases outside gene matches: 9. The CDR3 sequence is 16 residues long. CDR3 loop: CASSSPAGQGAYEQYF. DNA for the CDR3: TGTGCCAGCAGTTCCCCAGCCGGACAGGGGGCGTACGAGCAGTACTTC.

V is TRBV2 and J is TRBJ2-3; 9 bases fit TRBD1. Germline V gives CDR1 SNHLY, CDR2 FYNNEI. The J segment lost 5 bases and the V segment lost 4 bases, leaving 7 bases of the junction unmatched. This CDR3 contains 15 residues. The CDR3 DNA follows: TGTGCCAGCAGTGCAACCGGGACAGGGAGAGATACGCAGTATTTT. This gives the protein CASSATGTGRDTQYF.

The chain employs TRBV30 and TRBJ1-3; D might be TRBD1 (6 bases). V dropped 4 bases and J dropped 6 bases, with 10 bases sitting between them. This CDR3 region has 12 residues. Germline V gene lookup returns CDR1 GTSNPN and CDR2 SVGIG (reference sequence). The CDR3 DNA sequence: TGTGCCTGGAATTCAGGGGCAAACACCATATATTTT. This sequence encodes CAWNSGANTIYF.

V is TRBV24-1 and J is TRBJ1-2; D uncertain. Germline CDR1 and CDR2: KGHDR and SFDVKD. Trimming cost V 3 bases and J 7 bases, with 11 bases left between them. The CDR3 loop spans 13 amino acids. DNA for the CDR3: TGTGCCACCAGTGATGAGGGTCGGAGTGGCTACACCTTC. Protein sequence: CATSDEGRSGYTF.

The chain couples TRBV5-1 to TRBJ2-2; 7 bases match TRBD2. Germline CDR1 reads SGHRS; CDR2 reads YFSETQ. The CDR3 runs 16 residues. J lost 5 bases, V lost 0 bases, and 7 bases had no gene match. The CDR3 nucleotides are TGCGCCAGCAGCTTGGGTGAAGCGGGACTTACCGGGGAGCTGTTTTTT. Its translation: CASSLGEAGLTGELFF. Looking up the rest from reference TRBV5-1 and TRBJ2-2 gives the full variable domain: KAGVTQTPRYLIKTRGQQVTLSCSPISGHRSVSWYQQTPGQGLQFLFEYFSETQRNKGNFPGRFSGRQFSNSRSEMNVSTLELGDSALYLCASSLGEAGLTGELFFGEGSRLTVL.

The chain recombines TRBV2 with TRBJ2-4; the D gene is possibly TRBD2 (5 bases). There are 14 residues in the CDR3. Trimming removed 6 bases at V and 3 bases at J, with 12 bases between. Germline V lookup: CDR1 SNHLY, CDR2 FYNNEI. The CDR3 spells CASSGNMGKNIQYF. CDR3 in DNA: TGTGCCAGCAGCGGGAATATGGGCAAAAACATTCAGTACTTC.

The CDR3 reads CASSGTPGLAGTAGELFF. CDR3 nucleotides: TGTGCCAGCAGCGGCACCCCGGGACTAGCGGGAACTGCCGGGGAGCTGTTTTTT. The V and J genes are TRBV9 and TRBJ2-2; 13 bases line up with TRBD2. From germline, CDR1 is SGDLS and CDR2 YYNGEE. The ends lost 3 bases at V and 6 bases at J; junction bases unmatched: 11. The CDR3 loop spans 18 amino acids.

There are a few counts of this clone. The V call is TRBV5-1, the J call TRBJ2-3; 12 nucleotides line up with TRBD2. CDR1 is SGHRS and CDR2 is YFSETQ in the germline V gene. The junction had 2 bases not matched to a gene; V was cut back by 2 bases and J by 4 bases. The CDR3 extends over 15 amino acids. CDR3 in DNA: TGCGCCAGCAGCTTCGGGACTAGCGGGCCAGATACGCAGTATTTT. Amino acid sequence: CASSFGTSGPDTQYF. The complete variable domain, with remaining parts taken from reference TRBV5-1 and TRBJ2-3, reads KAGVTQTPRYLIKTRGQQVTLSCSPISGHRSVSWYQQTPGQGLQFLFEYFSETQRNKGNFPGRFSGRQFSNSRSEMNVSTLELGDSALYLCASSFGTSGPDTQYFGPGTRLTVL.

V and J are TRBV5-1 and TRBJ2-1, with D tentatively TRBD1 (7 bases). From germline, CDR1 is SGHRS and CDR2 YFSETQ. The CDR3 has 16 residues. With 3 bases removed from V and 4 bases from J, the gap between germline ends came to 17 bases. In DNA form, the CDR3 reads TGCGCCAGCAGCTCCGGGACACCAGGGGGGTACAATGAGCAGTTCTTC. It is translated as CASSSGTPGGYNEQFF.

The rearrangement links TRBV5-6 to TRBJ2-2; 8 bases are shared with TRBD1. The junction had 4 bases not matched to a gene; V was cut back by 0 bases and J by 3 bases. CDR1 and CDR2 (germline): SGHDT, YYEEEE. CDR3 length: 16 amino acids. This CDR3 reads CASSLVAGGHTGELFF. The CDR3 DNA follows: TGTGCCAGCAGCTTGGTGGCAGGGGGCCACACCGGGGAGCTGTTTTTT.

This clone has just one count. The V gene is TRBV4-3, the J gene TRBJ2-5; TRBD2 aligns across 15 bases. There are 17 residues in the CDR3. Trimming cost V 3 bases and J 5 bases; bases outside gene matches: 7. CDR1 is LGHNA, CDR2 YSLEER, per germline. This CDR3 reads CASSHGTSGRSAETQYF. The CDR3 DNA sequence: TGCGCCAGCAGCCATGGGACTAGCGGGAGGTCGGCGGAGACCCAGTACTTC.

For the CDR3, the DNA is TGTGCCAGCAGTGCCAGGGGAAGAGAGACCCAGTACTTC. It specifies CASSARGRETQYF. The V gene is TRBV2, the J gene TRBJ2-5, with a possible D match to TRBD1 (6 bases). V was pared by 4 bases and J by 4 bases, with 10 bases between. The CDR3 spans 13 residues. Germline loops: CDR1 SNHLY, CDR2 FYNNEI.

The rearrangement uses TRBV29-1 and TRBJ1-2; possible D gene TRBD1, 5 bases. Looked up from germline, CDR1 is SQVTM and CDR2 is ANQGSEA. Trimming stripped 7 bases from V and 4 bases from J, with 16 bases between. The CDR3 extends over 13 amino acids. CDR3 in amino acids: CSAQGGNIYGYTF. In DNA, the CDR3 is TGCAGCGCTCAGGGAGGCAATATCTATGGCTACACCTTC.

On this clone: The junction departs from the called germline gene at one end, perhaps through a read error. This chain connects TRBV3-1 (or the pseudogene TRBV3-2) to TRBJ2-6; 8 bases fit TRBD1. The CDR3 contains 18 residues. Germline-derived CDR1 and CDR2 are LGHDT and YNNKEL (reference sequence). The CDR3 DNA follows: TGTGCCAGCAGGGCCAGGACAGGGAAAGTCTCTCGGGCCAACGTCCTGACTTTC. Translation gives CASRARTGKVSRANVLTF.

V is TRBV24-1 and J is TRBJ2-5, with D perhaps TRBD2 (6 bases). CDR3 length equals 16 residues. Germline V gives CDR1 KGHDR, CDR2 SFDVKD. V lost 3 bases, J lost 4 bases, and 17 bases lay in between. DNA of the CDR3: TGTGCCACCAGTGATCCCTCGGGGAGGAGGGGAGAGACCCAGTACTTC. It translates to CATSDPSGRRGETQYF.

The gene calls are TRBV11-3 and TRBJ2-1; D uncertain. Germline CDR1 is SGHNT and CDR2 is YENEEA. Deletions cut 2 bases from V and 4 bases from J, with 6 bases between. The CDR3 contains 13 residues. The CDR3 here is CASSLQVYNEQFF. In nucleotides, the CDR3 is TGTGCCAGCAGCTTACAGGTTTACAATGAGCAGTTCTTC.

Comment on this clone: At one boundary the junction diverges from the germline segment, which might be a read error. The chain recombines TRBV7-7 with TRBJ2-5; 16 nucleotides line up with TRBD2. The CDR3 has 19 amino acids. Germline lookup yields CDR1 SSHAT and CDR2 FNYEAQ (reference sequence). CDR3 region: CASSLLVGTSGRGTETQYF. The CDR3 DNA reads TGTGCTAGCAGCTTACTTGTCGGGACTAGCGGGAGGGGGACGGAGACCCAGTACTTC.